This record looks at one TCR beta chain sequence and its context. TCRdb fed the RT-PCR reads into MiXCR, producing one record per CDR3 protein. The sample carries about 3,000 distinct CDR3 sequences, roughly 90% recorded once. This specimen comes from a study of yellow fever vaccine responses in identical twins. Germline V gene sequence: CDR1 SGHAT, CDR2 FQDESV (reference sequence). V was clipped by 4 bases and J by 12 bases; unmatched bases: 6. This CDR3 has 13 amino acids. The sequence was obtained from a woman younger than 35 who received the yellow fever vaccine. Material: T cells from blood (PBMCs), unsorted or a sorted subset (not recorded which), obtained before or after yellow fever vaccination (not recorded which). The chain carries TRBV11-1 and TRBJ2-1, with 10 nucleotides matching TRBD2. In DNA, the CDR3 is TGTGCCAGCAGCTCAGCCCGGACTAGCGGGCAGTTCTTC. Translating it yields CASSSARTSGQFF. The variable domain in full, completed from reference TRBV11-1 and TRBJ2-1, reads EAEVAQSPRYKITEKSQAVAFWCDPISGHATLYWYRQILGQGPELLVQFQDESVVDDSQLPKDRFSAERLKGVDSTLKIQPAELGDSAMYLCASSSARTSGQFFGPGTRLTVL.